Sequencing of this TCR beta chain was carried out in a study of T cell responses to AZD1222 COVID-19 vaccine. This clone was seen a single time. Its antigen remains unidentified. Some clones are missing from TCRdb's copy, which holds only in-frame ones; the method was immunoSEQ multiplex PCR. Of 140,000 to 150,000 clones listed, 85% to 95% are singletons. The V and J ends lost 4 bases and 1 base respectively, with 8 bases between them. There are 14 residues in the CDR3. Looked up from germline, CDR1 is MGHRA and CDR2 is YSYEKL. Study results and limitations: Nearly half of the spike-specific TCRs reportedly recognize variant regions that carry no mutations. White British people made up most donors, females outnumbered males, and clonal diversity was possibly underestimated. Repertoire samples came only from after the peak T cell response.

The chain joins TRBV4-1 to TRBJ1-5, with a tentative D call TRBD1 (5 bases). The specimen was peripheral blood, collected on day 0 of MenACWY control vaccination. The receptor was isolated from an adult in good health. The CDR3 nucleotides read TGCGCCAGCAGCCCCTGGGGGAGCAATCAGCCCCAGCATTTT. It yields the protein CASSPWGSNQPQHF.